This TCR beta chain stems from a study of T cell responses to AZD1222 COVID-19 vaccine. Study-wide results and caveats: No day 14 peak samples; only post-peak repertoires were characterized.

Remarks on this clone: Its antigen is as yet unknown.

The length of the CDR3 is 16 residues. Germline V CDR1 and CDR2: MGHRA, YSYEKL. Germline trimming cut 2 bases from V and 4 bases from J; bases unmatched to any gene: 9. Sequencing used immunoSEQ multiplex PCR; TCRdb keeps in-frame clones, though not all of them. The profile shows about 120,000 clones, about 90% of them singletons. The sequence came from an adult who received the AZD1222 COVID-19 vaccine. This chain connects TRBV4-1 to TRBJ2-5; 8 bases align to TRBD2. The sequencing here drew on peripheral blood, taken 28 days after the second AZD1222 dose. The CDR3 bases are TGCGCCAGCAGCCAAAGTATCGGGGGGGCCGTAGAGACCCAGTACTTC. This codes for CASSQSIGGAVETQYF.